Below, 14 T cell receptor beta chains from the same sample are listed, as sequenced in a study of molecular identifiers for immune sequencing clone quantification. From the PCR reads, TCRdb called clonotypes with MiXCR, one entry per CDR3 protein. The sample contains 100,000 or so distinct CDR3 sequences, roughly 34% of which appear only once. The sequencing input was naive CD8+ T cells from blood, with Jurkat cell RNA spiked in. Indicated subset: FACS-sorted CD8+CD4-CCR7+CD45RA+ naive T cells. These receptor sequences come from a human donor in good health. Some libraries in this study had Jurkat cell RNA spiked in.

This chain links TRBV4-3 with TRBJ2-7; 11 positions agree with TRBD2. V lost 8 bases, J lost 0 bases, and 6 bases stayed unmatched. The V gene's germline CDR1 is LGHNA and CDR2 YSLEER. This CDR3 has 15 residues. The CDR3 bases are TGCGCCAGCCGCCCCGGGACTAGCGGCTCCTACGAGCAGTACTTC. It specifies CASRPGTSGSYEQYF.

The rearrangement joins TRBV6-5 to TRBJ2-7, with D uncertain. Trimming removed 4 bases at V and 0 bases at J, with 7 bases between. In germline, CDR1 is MNHEY, CDR2 SVGAGI. This CDR3 comprises 13 residues. The CDR3 is CASSFTNSYEQYF. The CDR3 DNA sequence: TGTGCCAGCAGTTTTACTAACTCCTACGAGCAGTACTTC.

The DNA of the CDR3 is TGTGCCAGCAGTTTCAGTGAGGGGCAGGATTACAATGAGCAGTTCTTC. Protein: CASSFSEGQDYNEQFF. This chain connects TRBV12-3 or TRBV12-4 to TRBJ2-1, with D tentatively TRBD1 or TRBD2 (5 bases each). V was pared by 3 bases and J by 4 bases, with 16 bases between. This CDR3 contains 16 residues.

This clonotype was observed many times. The V call is TRBV6-5, the J call TRBJ2-7; no clear D. Trimming pared 0 bases from V and 1 base from J, leaving 7 bases between. This CDR3 has 14 amino acids. Germline CDR1 reads MNHEY; CDR2 reads SVGAGI. The CDR3 nucleotides are TGTGCCAGCAGTTACTCCGACCGATCCTACGAGCAGTACTTC. Translated: CASSYSDRSYEQYF.

The count of this clonotype is one. V is TRBV6-5 and J is TRBJ2-7, with TRBD1 matching 10 bases. There are 14 residues in the CDR3. V trimming: 5 bases; J trimming: 9 bases; junction bases outside the gene matches: 10. Germline CDR1 reads MNHEY; CDR2 reads SVGAGI. The chain's CDR3 is CASSPGTGEDGQYF. CDR3 nucleotides: TGTGCCAGCAGTCCTGGGACAGGGGAGGACGGGCAGTACTTC.

J is TRBJ2-1 and V is TRBV29-1; TRBD1 matches at 7 bases. Trimming took 3 bases from V and 3 from J; bases not matched to a gene: 5. Germline V gives CDR1 SQVTM, CDR2 ANQGSEA. The CDR3 extends over 14 amino acids. The CDR3 DNA reads as TGCAGCGTTGATTCGGGACAGAACTACAATGAGCAGTTCTTC. Translating gives CSVDSGQNYNEQFF.

With regard to this clonotype: This may arise from a read error, as a much more abundant clone is one base away. This chain connects TRBV15 to TRBJ2-5; 9 nucleotides agree with TRBD2. The germline V gene has CDR1 LNHNV and CDR2 YYDKDF (reference sequence). CDR3 length equals 16 residues. In DNA form, the CDR3 reads TGTGCCGCCAGCAGCAGACTAGCGGTCCTTCAAGAGACCCAGTACTTC. Its protein product is CAASSRLAVLQETQYF.

This clonotype has a count of ten or more. The chain carries TRBV4-1 and TRBJ2-5, with 7 bases lining up with TRBD2. CDR1 and CDR2 from the germline V gene are MGHRA and YSYEKL. This CDR3 has 14 amino acids. The V gene end was trimmed by 1 base and the J gene end by 5 bases; junction bases not matched to a gene: 4. The CDR3 DNA reads as TGCGCCAGCAGCCAAGTGGGAGGGTTGGAGACCCAGTACTTC. It encodes CASSQVGGLETQYF.

This chain links TRBV12-3 or TRBV12-4 with TRBJ2-6, with D unclear. The CDR3 covers 10 residues. V was clipped by 10 bases and J by 10 bases, with 8 bases between them. The CDR3 protein is CAIFKNVLTF. CDR3 bases: TGTGCCATCTTCAAGAACGTCCTGACTTTC.

This rearrangement joins TRBV3-1 to TRBJ1-5; D not certain. Per germline, CDR1 LGHDT and CDR2 YNNKEL (reference sequence). V was shortened by 3 bases and J by 7 bases, with 10 bases between the two germline ends. The CDR3 sequence is 13 residues long. As DNA, the CDR3 is TGTGCCAGCAGCCATGTTCCCCGGCAGCCCCAGCATTTT. Translation: CASSHVPRQPQHF.

Remarks on this clonotype: A much larger clone lies a single base off, so this may be a read error. The V and J genes are TRBV7-6 and TRBJ2-7, with 10 bases identical to TRBD1. This CDR3 has 18 residues. CDR1 SGHVS and CDR2 FNYEAQ come from the germline V gene. The CDR3 protein is CASSRRPGQGVHSYEQSF. The CDR3 nucleotides read TGTGCCAGCAGCCGCAGGCCAGGACAGGGGGTACACTCCTACGAGCAGTCCTTC.

As to this clonotype: This sequence may be a read error, since a much larger clone differs from it by one base. The V call is TRBV28, the J call TRBJ2-3; D gene ambiguous. Trimming took off 4 bases at V and 3 bases at J, with 8 bases between the two ends. CDR3 length: 13 amino acids. Per the germline V gene, CDR1 is MDHEN and CDR2 is SYDVKM. The CDR3 here is CASSSQATDTQYF. The CDR3 nucleotides are TGTGCCAGCAGTTCGCAGGCGACAGATACGCAGTATTTT.

This chain connects TRBV5-1 to TRBJ2-1, with 14 positions matching TRBD2. This CDR3 region has 19 residues. J gave up 9 bases and V 1 base, and 15 bases lay outside the gene matches. CDR1 and CDR2 from the germline V gene are SGHRS and YFSETQ. The CDR3 DNA reads as TGCGCCAGCAGCTTGTATGGGACTAGCGGGAGTAAGGGCGACATTGAGCAGTTCTTC. It is translated as CASSLYGTSGSKGDIEQFF.

The V gene is TRBV28, the J gene TRBJ2-2; D not resolved. The CDR3 has 11 residues. Trimming stripped 4 bases from V and 7 bases from J, with 4 bases between. Germline CDR1 and CDR2: MDHEN and SYDVKM. The CDR3 is CASSWFGELFF. The CDR3 DNA reads TGTGCCAGCAGTTGGTTCGGGGAGCTGTTTTTT.